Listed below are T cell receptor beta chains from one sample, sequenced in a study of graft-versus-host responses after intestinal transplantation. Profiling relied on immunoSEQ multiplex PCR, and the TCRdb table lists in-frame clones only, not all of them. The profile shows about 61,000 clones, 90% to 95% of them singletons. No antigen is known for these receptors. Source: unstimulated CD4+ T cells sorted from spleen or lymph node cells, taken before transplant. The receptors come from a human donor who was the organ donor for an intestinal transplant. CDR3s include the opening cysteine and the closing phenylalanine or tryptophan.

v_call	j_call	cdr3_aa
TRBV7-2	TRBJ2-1	CASSLVWGPYNEQFF
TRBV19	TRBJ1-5	CASSRGRGGKWPQHF
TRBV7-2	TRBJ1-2	CASSWGQPGNYGYTF
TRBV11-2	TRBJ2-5	CASSLYSARETQYF
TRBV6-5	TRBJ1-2	CASRPGQPNYGYTF
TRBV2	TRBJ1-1	CASKYRGGNTEAFF
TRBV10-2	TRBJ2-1	CASSDLSGGAYGEQFF
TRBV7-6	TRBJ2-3	CASSFRGGTTDTQYF
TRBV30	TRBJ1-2	CAWSVQGQNYGYTF
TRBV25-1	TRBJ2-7	CASSEMGSGEYEQYF
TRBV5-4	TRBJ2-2	CASSTTNTGELFF
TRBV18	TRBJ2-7	CASSRPGLAAGHEQYF
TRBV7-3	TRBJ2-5	CASSPVAGGIQYF
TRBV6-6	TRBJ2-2	CASSFLNLGTGELFF
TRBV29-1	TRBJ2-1	CSVDPSTDEQFF
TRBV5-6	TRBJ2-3	CASSFPLTGGRDTQYF
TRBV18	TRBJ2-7	CASSPAPVGQGATYEQYF
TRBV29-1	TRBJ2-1	CSVEDPTSGGGYNEQFF
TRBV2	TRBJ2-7	CAGGTGFTQYF
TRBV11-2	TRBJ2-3	CASSLRGNTDTQYF
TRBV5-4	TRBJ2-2	CASSHTGVALTGELFF
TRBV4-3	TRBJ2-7	CASSHATAAGPYEQYF
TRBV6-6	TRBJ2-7	CASSPREIHEQYF
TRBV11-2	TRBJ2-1	CASSLRRAGLYNEQFF
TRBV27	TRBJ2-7	CASSSLGTSLYEQYF
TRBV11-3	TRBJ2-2	CASRLGGGELFF